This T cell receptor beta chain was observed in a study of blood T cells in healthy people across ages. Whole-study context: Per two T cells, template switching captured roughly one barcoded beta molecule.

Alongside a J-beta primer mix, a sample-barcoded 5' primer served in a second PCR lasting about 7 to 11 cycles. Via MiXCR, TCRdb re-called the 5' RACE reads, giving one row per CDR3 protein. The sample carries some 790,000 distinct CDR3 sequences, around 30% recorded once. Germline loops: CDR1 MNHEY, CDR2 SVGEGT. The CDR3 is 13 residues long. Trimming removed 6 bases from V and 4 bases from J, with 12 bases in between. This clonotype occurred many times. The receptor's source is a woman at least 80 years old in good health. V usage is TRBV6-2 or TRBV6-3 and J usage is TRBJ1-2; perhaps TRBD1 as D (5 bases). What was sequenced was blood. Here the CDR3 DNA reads TGTGCCAGCAGCCTGACAGAAATCTATGGCTACACCTTC. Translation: CASSLTEIYGYTF.